Listed below are T cell receptor beta chains from one sample, sequenced in a study of CD8 T cells in Susac syndrome. TCRdb re-called the immunoSEQ multiplex PCR reads with MiXCR, one entry per CDR3 protein. Here the sample spans about 83,000 distinct CDR3 sequences, over 90% being singletons. Sequencing was performed on CD8+ T cells from PBMCs. The receptors were gathered from a human donor with Susac syndrome. Each CDR3 is given with its conserved first and last residue. D genes are given only for firm matches. Clone size is not always given. Where it is, it says once, few, many or a class for expanded clones.

TRBD1	TRBV11-2	TRBJ2-5	NA	CASSLRDRQETQYF	TGTGCCAGCAGCCTCCGGGACAGGCAAGAGACCCAGTACTTC
NA	TRBV3-1	TRBJ2-1	NA	CASSQNPGPHNEQFF	TGTGCCAGCAGCCAAAACCCCGGACCGCACAATGAGCAGTTCTTC
NA	TRBV4-3	TRBJ2-7	NA	CASSQDPPPLIYAEQYF	TGCGCCAGCAGCCAAGATCCGCCACCCCTCATCTACGCCGAGCAGTACTTC
NA	TRBV13	TRBJ2-1	NA	CASSPGTYNEQFF	TGTGCCAGCAGCCCCGGGACCTACAATGAGCAGTTCTTC
NA	TRBV29-1	TRBJ2-1	NA	CSVDGTISYNEQFF	TGCAGCGTGGATGGCACAATCTCCTACAATGAGCAGTTCTTC
TRBD2	TRBV7-8	TRBJ2-1	NA	CASSLDMRLAYNEQFF	TGTGCCAGCAGCTTAGACATGAGACTAGCGTACAATGAGCAGTTCTTC
NA	TRBV7-9	TRBJ2-7	NA	CASFRVGDEQYF	TGTGCCAGCTTTCGAGTAGGCGACGAGCAGTACTTC
NA	TRBV5-6	TRBJ2-7	NA	CASSYPSSYEQYF	TGTGCCAGCAGCTACCCCTCCTCCTACGAGCAGTACTTC
NA	TRBV25-1	TRBJ2-2	NA	CASRRSTGELFF	TGTGCCAGCAGGAGGAGCACCGGGGAGCTGTTTTTT
TRBD2	TRBV24-1	TRBJ2-3	few	CATSGTSGTDTQYF	TGTGCCACCAGTGGGACTAGCGGAACAGATACGCAGTATTTT
TRBD2	TRBV24-1	TRBJ2-2	NA	CATSDPLAGTGELFF	TGTGCCACCAGTGATCCATTAGCGGGAACCGGGGAGCTGTTTTTT
NA	TRBV19	TRBJ2-1	NA	CASSPRSYNEQFF	TGTGCCAGTAGCCCCCGATCCTACAATGAGCAGTTCTTC
TRBD2	TRBV11-2	TRBJ2-1	NA	CASSLAPAGDVNEQFF	TGTGCCAGCAGCCTAGCGCCAGCGGGGGACGTCAATGAGCAGTTCTTC
NA	TRBV7-9	TRBJ1-1	NA	CASSLDRKNTEAFF	TGTGCCAGCAGCTTAGACAGAAAGAACACTGAAGCTTTCTTT
TRBD2	TRBV6-4	TRBJ2-3	NA	CASSDRAGGTDTQYF	TGTGCCAGCAGTGACAGGGCGGGAGGCACAGATACGCAGTATTTT
NA	TRBV9	TRBJ2-3	NA	CASSVWPTDTQYF	TGTGCCAGCAGCGTATGGCCGACCGATACGCAGTATTTT
NA	TRBV7-9	TRBJ2-7	NA	CASTPNRARDEQYF	TGTGCCAGCACCCCTAACAGGGCTCGGGACGAGCAGTACTTC
NA	TRBV29-1	TRBJ2-2	NA	CSVEEGSGELFF	TGCAGCGTTGAGGAGGGATCCGGGGAGCTGTTTTTT
TRBD2	TRBV4-3	TRBJ2-1	NA	CASSQDAGEVGNEQFF	TGCGCCAGCAGCCAAGACGCGGGAGAGGTTGGCAATGAGCAGTTCTTC
NA	TRBV21-1	TRBJ2-1	NA	CASSKVGVYNEQFF	TGTGCCAGCAGCAAAGTTGGAGTATACAATGAGCAGTTCTTC
NA	TRBV2	TRBJ2-7	NA	CASSEETPRYEQYF	TGTGCCAGCAGTGAAGAGACGCCCCGCTACGAGCAGTACTTC
TRBD1	TRBV19	TRBJ1-2	NA	CASGSRDRESLNYGYTF	TGTGCCAGTGGAAGCCGGGACAGGGAATCCCTTAACTATGGCTACACCTTC
NA	TRBV7-8	TRBJ2-5	NA	CASSLPVQETQYF	TGTGCCAGCAGCTTACCCGTACAAGAGACCCAGTACTTC
NA	TRBV5-6	TRBJ1-2	NA	CASSLVGDGYTF	TGTGCCAGCAGCTTGGTAGGGGATGGCTACACCTTC
TRBD2	TRBV9	TRBJ2-1	NA	CASSGGLADPYYNEQFF	TGTGCCAGCAGCGGCGGACTAGCGGACCCTTACTACAATGAGCAGTTCTTC
TRBD1	TRBV15	TRBJ2-7	NA	CATSIPDRDPYEQYF	TGTGCCACCAGCATCCCGGACAGGGACCCCTACGAGCAGTACTTC
NA	TRBV14	TRBJ1-1	NA	CASSQVHTEAFF	TGTGCCAGCAGCCAAGTTCACACTGAAGCTTTCTTT
TRBD2	TRBV7-8	TRBJ2-1	NA	CASSPAGGYDEQFF	TGTGCCAGCAGCCCGGCGGGAGGGTACGATGAGCAGTTCTTC
NA	TRBV29-1	TRBJ2-1	NA	CSVELPPSYNEQFF	TGCAGCGTTGAGCTGCCACCCTCCTACAATGAGCAGTTCTTC
NA	TRBV30	TRBJ2-7	once	CAWSVTEGKRSPYEQYF	TGTGCCTGGAGTGTAACCGAGGGCAAGCGGAGCCCCTACGAGCAGTACTTC
NA	TRBV7-9	TRBJ2-1	once	CASSLALGTPYNEQFF	TGTGCCAGCAGCTTAGCGCTCGGGACTCCCTACAATGAGCAGTTCTTC
TRBD2	TRBV20-1	TRBJ2-1	NA	CSVRGTSGTEQFF	TGCAGTGTACGAGGGACTAGCGGGACCGAGCAGTTCTTC
NA	TRBV3-1	TRBJ1-1	NA	CASSPLARGRNTEAFF	TGTGCCAGCAGCCCTCTGGCTCGGGGACGGAACACTGAAGCTTTCTTT
NA	TRBV3-1	TRBJ2-1	NA	CASSPIGARALGNEQFF	TGTGCCAGCAGCCCCATCGGAGCCAGGGCTCTTGGGAATGAGCAGTTCTTC
TRBD2	TRBV7-9	TRBJ2-1	NA	CASSLLAGGYNEQFF	TGTGCCAGCAGCTTATTGGCGGGAGGCTACAATGAGCAGTTCTTC
TRBD1	TRBV7-2	TRBJ2-5	NA	CASSQRDRGQFQKTQYF	TGTGCCAGCAGCCAAAGGGACAGGGGGCAATTTCAAAAGACCCAGTACTTC
TRBD1	TRBV29-1	TRBJ1-1	NA	CSIGTGVTEAFF	TGCAGCATTGGGACAGGGGTTACTGAAGCTTTCTTT
NA	TRBV11-1	TRBJ2-3	NA	CASSLVEDTQYF	TGTGCCAGCAGCTTGGTGGAGGATACGCAGTATTTT
NA	TRBV15	TRBJ2-3	NA	CATRRADTQYF	TGTGCCACCCGCCGGGCAGATACGCAGTATTTT
NA	TRBV13	TRBJ1-2	NA	CASSSPIGYTF	TGTGCCAGCAGTTCCCCGATTGGCTACACCTTC
NA	TRBV20-1	TRBJ1-2	NA	CSARESGQIYGYTF	TGCAGTGCTAGAGAAAGTGGACAGATCTATGGCTACACCTTC
TRBD1	TRBV27	TRBJ2-7	NA	CASSATDRGRSYEQYF	TGTGCCAGCAGTGCGACCGACAGGGGGCGCTCCTACGAGCAGTACTTC
NA	TRBV28	TRBJ2-5	NA	CASRPAASKETQYF	TGTGCCAGCAGACCCGCGGCGAGCAAAGAGACCCAGTACTTC
TRBD1	TRBV20-1	TRBJ2-7	NA	CSARDLQGAYEQYF	TGCAGTGCTAGAGATTTGCAGGGGGCCTACGAGCAGTACTTC
TRBD1	TRBV7-6	TRBJ2-7	once	CASSLAPGTGPLYEQYF	TGTGCCAGCAGCTTGGCCCCAGGGACAGGGCCGCTCTACGAGCAGTACTTC
TRBD2	TRBV2	TRBJ2-1	NA	CASRVSGTSYNEQFF	TGTGCCAGCAGGGTTAGCGGGACTTCCTACAATGAGCAGTTCTTC
NA	TRBV6-5	TRBJ1-2	few	CASSSGNGYTF	TGTGCCAGCAGTTCAGGGAATGGCTACACCTTC
NA	TRBV6-6	TRBJ2-1	NA	CASSYGPEQFF	TGTGCCAGCAGTTACGGTCCAGAGCAGTTCTTC
TRBD2	TRBV4-2	TRBJ2-1	NA	CASSPGPTRVAGEPNEQFF	TGTGCCAGCAGCCCGGGACCTACCCGAGTAGCGGGAGAGCCGAATGAGCAGTTCTTC
NA	TRBV12-3/TRBV12-4	TRBJ2-5	NA	CASSLYRGAQETQYF	TGTGCCAGCAGTTTGTACCGCGGAGCCCAGGAGACCCAGTACTTC
TRBD1	TRBV12-3/TRBV12-4	TRBJ2-5	NA	CASSWGTVQETQYF	TGTGCCAGCAGTTGGGGGACAGTCCAAGAGACCCAGTACTTC
TRBD1	TRBV5-6	TRBJ2-7	NA	CASSLPGQGIYEQYF	TGTGCCAGCAGCCTGCCGGGACAGGGGATCTACGAGCAGTACTTC
NA	TRBV29-1	TRBJ2-3	NA	CSVELASVGTDTQYF	TGCAGCGTTGAATTGGCCAGCGTAGGCACAGATACGCAGTATTTT
NA	TRBV12-3/TRBV12-4	TRBJ2-1	NA	CASSSPRGQFF	TGTGCCAGCAGTTCCCCCAGAGGACAGTTCTTC